These T cell receptor beta chains were read from a single sample in a study of blood T cell repertoires in COVID-19. Libraries were prepared by immunoSEQ multiplex PCR; TCRdb keeps only in-frame clonotypes and omits some of them. Altogether roughly 11,000 clones are present, about two thirds being singletons, with the ten largest covering over 6%. The sequenced sample was peripheral blood. The receptors come from a man aged 55 to 70 with COVID-19, enrolled during active disease. Both conserved end residues are part of each CDR3. Fields, in order: D gene, clone size, J gene, V gene, CDR3 protein, CDR3 DNA. A D gene is named only where the DNA matches it firmly. Clone size is stated in some rows and not others, as once, few, many or a class when expanded.

>TRBD1|-|TRBJ2-5|TRBV2
CASSLRGPAQETQYF
TGTGCCAGCAGTCTCAGGGGGCCAGCCCAAGAGACCCAGTACTTC
>-|-|TRBJ2-1|TRBV19
CASSSADSYNEQFF
TGTGCCAGTAGTAGTGCGGACTCCTACAATGAGCAGTTCTTC
>TRBD1|-|TRBJ2-1|TRBV7-2
CASSWGTGGYNEQFF
TGTGCCAGCAGCTGGGGGACAGGGGGCTACAATGAGCAGTTCTTC
>-|-|TRBJ1-1|TRBV3-1/TRBV3-2
CASSLWGDLNTEAFF
TGTGCCAGCAGCCTTTGGGGAGACCTGAACACTGAAGCTTTCTTT
>-|-|TRBJ2-3|TRBV29-1
CSVGVSTGDTQYF
TGCAGCGTTGGCGTCTCAACAGGGGATACGCAGTATTTT
>TRBD2|-|TRBJ2-1|TRBV11-2
CASSLVGLGSYNEQFF
TGTGCCAGCAGCTTAGTGGGACTAGGCTCCTACAATGAGCAGTTCTTC
>-|-|TRBJ2-3|TRBV4-1
CASSQEGGGGSFYTDTQYF
TGCGCCAGCAGCCAAGAAGGAGGAGGTGGTAGCTTTTACACAGATACGCAGTATTTT
>TRBD2|-|TRBJ2-7|TRBV5-1
CASSLASGGLSSYEQYF
TGCGCCAGCAGCTTGGCTAGCGGGGGCCTAAGCTCCTACGAGCAGTACTTC
>TRBD1|few|TRBJ1-5|TRBV19
CASRDRNQPQHF
TGTGCAAGCAGGGACAGAAATCAGCCCCAGCATTTT
>TRBD1|-|TRBJ1-4|TRBV28
CASSGTGATNEKLFF
TGTGCCAGCAGCGGGACAGGTGCAACTAATGAAAAACTGTTTTTT
>TRBD1|-|TRBJ2-2|TRBV27
CASSWTGENTGELFF
TGTGCCAGCAGTTGGACAGGGGAGAACACCGGGGAGCTGTTTTTT
>-|-|TRBJ1-1|TRBV19
CASLRAGDTEAFF
TGTGCCAGTCTTAGAGCGGGGGACACTGAAGCTTTCTTT
>-|-|TRBJ2-3|TRBV20-1
CSASRYGNTDTQYF
TGCAGTGCTAGTCGTTACGGTAACACAGATACGCAGTATTTT
>TRBD1|-|TRBJ1-1|TRBV29-1
CSVRQGTEAFF
TGCAGCGTCAGACAGGGAACTGAAGCTTTCTTT
>-|-|TRBJ1-4|TRBV18
CASSPTVTNEKLFF
TGTGCCAGCTCACCAACGGTAACTAATGAAAAACTGTTTTTT
>-|-|TRBJ2-3|TRBV6-5
CASSYGVADGTDTQYF
TGTGCCAGCAGTTACGGCGTAGCCGATGGAACAGATACGCAGTATTTT
>-|-|TRBJ2-2|TRBV13
CASSLGFPATRGTGELFF
TGTGCCAGCAGCTTAGGATTTCCGGCAACCAGAGGCACCGGGGAGCTGTTTTTT
>-|-|TRBJ1-2|TRBV14
CASSQDVREGPDGYTF
TGTGCCAGCAGCCAAGATGTCAGAGAGGGCCCCGATGGCTACACCTTC
>-|-|TRBJ2-7|TRBV5-1
CASSWGDSSDEQYF
TGCGCCAGCAGCTGGGGGGACAGCTCCGACGAGCAGTACTTC
>-|-|TRBJ2-5|TRBV21-1
CASSKERGGETQYF
TGTGCCAGCAGCAAAGAAAGGGGGGGAGAGACCCAGTACTTC
>-|-|TRBJ2-2|TRBV5-5
CASSLLSVANTGELFF
TGTGCCAGCAGCTTGCTAAGTGTCGCGAACACCGGGGAGCTGTTTTTT
>-|-|TRBJ2-3|TRBV4-3
CASSHLSAAGVADTQYF
TGCGCCAGCAGCCACCTTTCGGCGGCAGGGGTTGCAGATACGCAGTATTTT
>TRBD1|-|TRBJ2-3|TRBV6-5
CASSLPGTGRDTQYF
TGTGCCAGCAGCCTACCCGGGACAGGGAGAGATACGCAGTATTTT
>-|once|TRBJ1-4|TRBV27
CASSPEVGRDEKLFF
TGTGCCAGCAGTCCCGAGGTGGGGAGGGATGAAAAACTGTTTTTT
>-|-|TRBJ1-2|TRBV29-1
CSVVNRANYGYTF
TGCAGCGTTGTTAACAGAGCTAACTATGGCTACACCTTC
>-|-|TRBJ2-4|TRBV30
CAWSDTGNIQYF
TGTGCCTGGAGTGATACAGGAAACATTCAGTACTTC
>-|-|TRBJ1-3|TRBV4-3
CASSQAEGIGNTIYF
TGCGCCAGCAGCCAAGCGGAGGGTATTGGAAACACCATATATTTT
>TRBD1|-|TRBJ2-5|TRBV18
CASSRGQGASETQYF
TGTGCCAGCTCACGGGGACAGGGGGCTTCAGAGACCCAGTACTTC
>TRBD1|-|TRBJ1-1|TRBV5-1
CASSSQGARTEAFF
TGCGCCAGCAGCTCACAGGGGGCGCGGACTGAAGCTTTCTTT
>TRBD1|-|TRBJ2-1|TRBV20-1
CSASPDRERLYNEQFF
TGCAGTGCTAGTCCGGACAGGGAGAGGCTCTACAATGAGCAGTTCTTC
>TRBD2|-|TRBJ2-5|TRBV11-3
CASSHSTLAGFGETQYF
TGTGCCAGCAGCCATTCTACACTAGCGGGGTTCGGGGAGACCCAGTACTTC
>TRBD2|-|TRBJ2-7|TRBV7-2
CASSLTSGGANEQYF
TGTGCCAGCAGCTTAACTAGCGGGGGGGCCAACGAGCAGTACTTC
>TRBD1|-|TRBJ2-1|TRBV11-2
CASSSAWGQGLGNEQFF
TGTGCCAGCAGCTCGGCCTGGGGACAGGGGCTGGGCAATGAGCAGTTCTTC
>TRBD1|-|TRBJ1-4|TRBV30
CAWSVETGFFEKLFF
TGTGCCTGGAGTGTCGAGACAGGGTTCTTTGAAAAACTGTTTTTT
>-|few|TRBJ1-5|TRBV9
CASSVGGVDQPQHF
TGTGCCAGCAGCGTAGGCGGGGTAGATCAGCCCCAGCATTTT
>TRBD2|-|TRBJ2-2|TRBV5-1
CASSVVERGTGELFF
TGCGCCAGCAGCGTCGTGGAGCGGGGCACCGGGGAGCTGTTTTTT
>TRBD1|-|TRBJ2-1|TRBV5-5
CASSGEQGTLLNEQFF
TGTGCCAGCAGCGGCGAACAGGGGACCTTGCTTAATGAGCAGTTCTTC
>TRBD1|few|TRBJ2-1|TRBV5-1
CASSYSGTGSQEQFF
TGCGCCAGCAGCTACTCCGGGACAGGGTCACAGGAGCAGTTCTTC
>TRBD2|-|TRBJ2-2|TRBV5-6
CASSLASGLVVGELFF
TGTGCCAGCAGCTTGGCCTCGGGACTAGTAGTCGGGGAGCTGTTTTTT
>TRBD1|-|TRBJ1-1|TRBV10-3
CAISTRQGGDTEAFF
TGTGCCATCAGTACCCGACAGGGAGGAGACACTGAAGCTTTCTTT
>-|-|TRBJ1-1|TRBV29-1
CSVVHPGVDTEAFF
TGCAGCGTTGTCCATCCCGGGGTGGACACTGAAGCTTTCTTT
>-|once|TRBJ1-5|TRBV28
CASIASRYSNQPQHF
TGTGCCAGCATAGCCAGCCGATATAGCAATCAGCCCCAGCATTTT
>-|once|TRBJ1-2|TRBV12-2
CASRRTVYGYTF
TGTGCAAGTCGCCGGACAGTCTATGGCTACACCTTC
>TRBD1|-|TRBJ1-2|TRBV7-9
CASSYPGGDGYTF
TGTGCCAGCAGCTACCCAGGGGGCGATGGCTACACCTTC
>-|-|TRBJ1-2|TRBV5-1
CASRGSQEEGYTF
TGCGCCAGCAGGGGTAGTCAGGAAGAGGGCTACACCTTC
>TRBD2|-|TRBJ2-1|TRBV24-1
CATGRRGLPFHEQFF
TGTGCCACCGGGCGGCGGGGGTTACCTTTCCATGAGCAGTTCTTC
>TRBD2|few|TRBJ2-2|TRBV7-6
CASSLVAGAGGTGELFF
TGTGCCAGCAGCTTAGTAGCCGGGGCGGGGGGCACCGGGGAGCTGTTTTTT
>TRBD1|-|TRBJ1-3|TRBV5-5
CASSSGGAGNTIYF
TGTGCCAGCAGCTCAGGGGGCGCCGGAAACACCATATATTTT
>-|once|TRBJ1-2|TRBV4-2
CASSQDVLLGPYGYTF
TGTGCCAGCAGCCAAGATGTATTGCTGGGGCCCTATGGCTACACCTTC
>TRBD2|-|TRBJ2-3|TRBV3-1/TRBV3-2
CASSQDMVAGGYTDTQYF
TGTGCCAGCAGCCAAGATATGGTAGCGGGAGGGTACACAGATACGCAGTATTTT
>TRBD1|-|TRBJ1-4|TRBV5-6
CASIKTGGDEKLFF
TGTGCCAGCATCAAGACAGGGGGCGATGAAAAACTGTTTTTT
>-|-|TRBJ2-7|TRBV6-1
CASSESHREPYEQYF
TGTGCCAGCAGTGAGTCCCACAGGGAGCCCTACGAGCAGTACTTC
>-|-|TRBJ1-5|TRBV7-2
CASSSGGASNQPQHF
TGTGCCAGCAGCTCGGGGGGGGCTAGTAATCAGCCCCAGCATTTT
>TRBD2|few|TRBJ2-3|TRBV7-2
CASSLGGGLAGDTQYF
TGTGCCAGCAGCTTAGGAGGAGGACTAGCCGGAGATACGCAGTATTTT
>TRBD1|-|TRBJ2-3|TRBV24-1
CATSDLRTGSTDTQYF
TGTGCCACCAGTGATCTCCGGACAGGAAGCACAGATACGCAGTATTTT
>-|-|TRBJ2-1|TRBV5-1
CASSLDGYNEQFF
TGCGCCAGCAGCTTGGACGGGTACAATGAGCAGTTCTTC
>-|few|TRBJ2-5|TRBV13
CASSSRLEETQYF
TGTGCCAGCAGCTCACGACTAGAAGAGACCCAGTACTTC
>TRBD1|-|TRBJ1-6|TRBV6-5
CASRWDSNSPLHF
TGTGCCAGCAGGTGGGACAGCAATTCACCCCTCCACTTT
>TRBD1|-|TRBJ1-6|TRBV6-6
CASSYSKQGGSPLHF
TGTGCCAGCAGTTACTCGAAACAGGGGGGTTCACCCCTCCACTTT